This section outlines one T cell receptor beta chain sequence together with its context. The entry originates in a study of blood T cell repertoires in COVID-19. The table came from immunoSEQ multiplex PCR; TCRdb's copy has only in-frame clones and leaves some out. Among about 120,000 clones listed, more than 60% were seen once. This CDR3 comprises 14 residues. With 1 base clipped from V and 5 bases from J, the junction kept 6 bases outside the gene matches. This TCR was sampled from a man between 70 and 80 years old with acute or convalescent COVID-19. V is TRBV5-3 and J is TRBJ2-7, with 7 positions matching TRBD1. TRBV5-3 is known as an ORF, though its function is uncertain. The sample comprised peripheral blood. CDR3 loop: CARSLRGDRHEQYF. CDR3 DNA sequence: TGTGCCAGAAGCTTGAGAGGGGACAGACACGAGCAGTACTTC.